Listed here are 10 T cell receptor beta chains from one sample, sequenced in a study of T cell changes during pregnancy in multiple sclerosis. Sequencing used immunoSEQ multiplex PCR; TCRdb keeps in-frame clones, though not all of them. The sample carries more than 35,000 clones, more than 70% recorded once. The sample was CD8+ T cells from peripheral blood mononuclear cells, taken after pregnancy. The receptors originated from a female donor in good health, enrolled as a control in a pregnancy study.

The genes are TRBV9 and TRBJ2-2; tentative D call: TRBD1 (6 bases). Germline CDR1 reads SGDLS; CDR2 reads YYNGEE. The V gene lost 1 base and the J gene lost 6 bases, with 13 bases spanning the gap. The CDR3 length is 15 residues. This CDR3 reads CASSVPPKGAGELFF. The CDR3 DNA is TGTGCCAGCAGCGTACCCCCTAAGGGGGCCGGGGAGCTGTTTTTT.

This chain uses TRBV11-3 with TRBJ2-3, with D possibly being TRBD1 (5 bases). This CDR3 is 15 amino acids long. CDR1 and CDR2 (germline): SGHNT, YENEEA. V lost 0 bases, J lost 0 bases, and 7 bases lay in between. The CDR3 nucleotides read TGTGCCAGCAGCTTAGATCCAGGGAGCACAGATACGCAGTATTTT. Protein product: CASSLDPGSTDTQYF.

This clone has a single count. V usage is TRBV5-6 and J usage is TRBJ2-7; 9 bases fit TRBD1. The CDR3 is 15 amino acids. J gave up 4 bases and V 5 bases, and 10 bases lay outside the gene matches. Germline loops: CDR1 SGHDT, CDR2 YYEEEE. The CDR3 DNA reads TGTGCCAGCAGAGGAGGCGGGACAGGGTTGTACGAGCAGTACTTC. Its protein is CASRGGGTGLYEQYF.

Only one count was recorded for this clone. The rearrangement uses TRBV29-1 and TRBJ2-7; 15 bases are a match to TRBD2. This CDR3 spans 16 amino acids. CDR1 and CDR2 (germline): SQVTM, ANQGSEA. The V segment lost 6 bases and the J segment 0 bases; nucleotides outside the gene matches: 6. The CDR3 reads CSVTGTSGRSSYEQYF. In nucleotides, the CDR3 is TGCAGCGTCACCGGGACTAGCGGGAGGAGCTCCTACGAGCAGTACTTC.

V gene TRBV4-1 combines with J gene TRBJ1-5; no clear D gene. Germline-derived CDR1 and CDR2 are MGHRA and YSYEKL. This CDR3 comprises 15 residues. The V and J ends lost 1 base and 0 bases respectively, with 7 bases between them. Written as DNA, the CDR3 is TGCGCCAGCAGCCAAGGAGAATATAGCAATCAGCCCCAGCATTTT. It codes for CASSQGEYSNQPQHF.

V is TRBV27 and J is TRBJ1-5; D is ambiguous. The CDR3 runs to 13 residues. The V gene lost 7 bases and the J gene lost 4 bases, with 11 bases spanning the gap. Germline assignment: CDR1 MNHEY and CDR2 SMNVEV (reference sequence). DNA for the CDR3: TGTGCCAGCAAGGAGGGCTGGAATCAGCCCCAGCATTTT. Amino acids: CASKEGWNQPQHF.

The chain uses TRBV5-8 and TRBJ2-7, with a possible D match to TRBD1 (6 bases). There are 13 residues in the CDR3. The V gene lost 2 bases and the J gene lost 4 bases, with 10 bases spanning the gap. The germline CDR1 and CDR2 sequences are SGHTS and YDEGEE. The CDR3 loop is CASSLQGGYEQYF. The CDR3 DNA reads TGTGCCAGCAGCTTACAGGGTGGGTACGAGCAGTACTTC.

V usage is TRBV6-5 and J usage is TRBJ1-1, with D uncertain. This CDR3 is 15 amino acids long. Trimming took 6 bases from V and 5 from J, leaving 19 bases between them. From germline, CDR1 is MNHEY and CDR2 SVGAGI. Here the CDR3 reads CASSATPRGGTEAFF. The DNA of the CDR3 is TGTGCCAGCAGCGCAACCCCCCGAGGAGGTACTGAAGCTTTCTTT.

This sequence joins TRBV27 and TRBJ2-1, with 11 nucleotides matching TRBD2. CDR3 size: 15 residues. V lost 5 bases and J lost 4; bases outside the gene matches: 4. The germline gives CDR1 MNHEY, CDR2 SMNVEV (reference sequence). The DNA for the CDR3 is TGTGCCAGCAGTCGGGGGACTAGCGGATACAATGAGCAGTTCTTC. Translated, it gives CASSRGTSGYNEQFF.

CDR3 residues: CANRGGPNEKLFF. In DNA, the CDR3 is TGTGCCAACAGGGGGGGACCGAATGAAAAACTGTTTTTT. This chain connects TRBV7-9 to TRBJ1-4, with 8 bases that match TRBD1. The CDR3 is 13 residues long. V was clipped by 10 bases and J by 5 bases; unmatched bases: 6. Germline CDR1 and CDR2: SEHNR and FQNEAQ (reference sequence).